The source of this T cell receptor beta chain is a study of blood T cell repertoires in COVID-19. Looking at the study overall: The study drew acute and convalescent COVID-19 samples from the United States, Italy and Spain. Sources were T cells, B-cell-depleted T cells, or PBMCs; the material itself was cDNA or gDNA.

Authors' data handling: Amplification from reference gene primers served as the basis for estimated nucleated cell counts. Using immunoSEQ multiplex PCR, the repertoire was profiled, and TCRdb retains in-frame clones only, with some absent. V and J calls and clone size are as listed in that table; D and trimming were resolved from the DNA. Among 50,000 to 75,000 clones listed, 70% to 80% were seen once. The clonotype originates from an elderly man with active or convalescent COVID-19. Sequenced material: peripheral blood.

The CDR3 region is CASSFAGGNSPLHF. DNA of the CDR3: TGTGCCAGCAGCTTTGCCGGGGGGAATTCACCCCTCCACTTT. The rearrangement uses TRBV7-2 and TRBJ1-6, with D perhaps TRBD1 (5 bases). The V end was cut by 3 bases, the J end by 7 bases, with 10 bases between. Per germline, CDR1 SGHTA and CDR2 FQGNSA. This CDR3 has 14 residues.